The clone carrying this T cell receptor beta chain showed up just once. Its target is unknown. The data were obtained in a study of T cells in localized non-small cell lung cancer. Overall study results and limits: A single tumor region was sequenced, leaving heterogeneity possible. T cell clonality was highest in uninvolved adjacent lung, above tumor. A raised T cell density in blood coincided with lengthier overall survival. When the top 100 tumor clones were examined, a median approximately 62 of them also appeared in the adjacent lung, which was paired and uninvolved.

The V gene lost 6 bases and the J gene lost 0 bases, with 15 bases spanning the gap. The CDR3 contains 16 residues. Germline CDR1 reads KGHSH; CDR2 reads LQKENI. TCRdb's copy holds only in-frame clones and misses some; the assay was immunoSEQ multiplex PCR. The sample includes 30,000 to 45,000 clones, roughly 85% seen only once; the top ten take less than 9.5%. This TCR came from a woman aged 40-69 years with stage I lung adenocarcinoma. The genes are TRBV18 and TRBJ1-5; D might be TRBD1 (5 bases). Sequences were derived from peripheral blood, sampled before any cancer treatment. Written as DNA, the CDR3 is TGTGCCAGCTCCTTGGGGGGACGTAATAGCAATCAGCCCCAGCATTTT. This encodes CASSLGGRNSNQPQHF. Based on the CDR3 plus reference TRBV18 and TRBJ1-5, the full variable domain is NAGVMQNPRHLVRRRGQEARLRCSPMKGHSHVYWYRQLPEEGLKFMVYLQKENIIDESGMPKERFSAEFPKEGPSILRIQQVVRGDSAAYFCASSLGGRNSNQPQHFGDGTRLSIL.